Each of the 28 T cell receptor beta chains below was sequenced from the same sample in a study of shared clonotypes between healthy human individuals. Assay: immunoSEQ multiplex PCR; the TCRdb copy retains only in-frame clones and omits some. The repertoire includes roughly 700,000 clones, under 80% of them detected once, and 1.5% to 2% sits in the top ten. The sequenced material came from memory CD4+ T cells sorted from blood. Subset indicated: CD45RA-negative fraction. These receptors came from a woman between 25 and 40 years old in good health.

This chain uses TRBV11-2 with TRBJ1-4; D is uncertain. Trimming left V 1 base short and J 12 bases short, with 18 bases between. This CDR3 region has 15 residues. The germline CDR1 and CDR2 sequences are SGHAT and FQNNGV. CDR3 region: CASSLVGGPTLELFF. Written as DNA, the CDR3 is TGTGCCAGCAGCTTAGTTGGTGGGCCAACCCTCGAACTGTTTTTT.

This clone is a singleton in its sample. This rearrangement joins TRBV10-3 to TRBJ2-3; D ambiguous. V lost 2 bases and J 1 base, leaving 1 base between the germline ends. CDR3 length equals 12 residues. Germline values: CDR1 ENHRY, CDR2 SYGVKD. CDR3 sequence: CAISEGTDTQYF. In nucleotides, the CDR3 is TGTGCCATCAGTGAGGGCACAGATACGCAGTATTTT.

The chain has TRBV11-2 and TRBJ2-7; TRBD1 might be the D (5 bases). CDR1 and CDR2 from the germline V gene are SGHAT and FQNNGV. The ends were cut back, 5 bases at V and 5 bases at J, with 19 bases in the middle. The CDR3 sequence is 15 residues long. The CDR3 is CASSLGAASFNEQYF. CDR3 coding DNA: TGTGCCAGCAGCCTAGGGGCGGCTAGTTTTAACGAGCAGTACTTC.

This chain uses TRBV29-1 with TRBJ2-7, with D unclear. The CDR3 is 11 amino acids. The germline V gene encodes CDR1 SQVTM and CDR2 ANQGSEA. V lost 5 bases and J lost 3, with 8 bases in between. The CDR3 DNA sequence: TGCAGCGTTCTGTCTAGCTACGAGCAGTACTTC. Residues: CSVLSSYEQYF.

This clone was counted a few times. At the DNA level, this CDR3 is encoded by other sequences in the same sample as well. The CDR3 protein is CASSRDSSSYNEQFF. In nucleotides, the CDR3 is TGCGCCAGCAGCCGGGACTCTAGCTCCTACAATGAGCAGTTCTTC. The J gene is TRBJ2-1, the V gene TRBV5-1, with a possible D match to TRBD2 (6 bases). Germline assignment: CDR1 SGHRS and CDR2 YFSETQ. The CDR3 is 15 amino acids. V was shortened by 4 bases and J by 0 bases, with 11 bases between the two germline ends.

The V gene is TRBV5-1, the J gene TRBJ2-2; TRBD2 matches at 9 bases. The J segment lost 2 bases and the V segment lost 2 bases, leaving 10 bases of the junction unmatched. The CDR3 spans 18 residues. Germline CDR1 reads SGHRS; CDR2 reads YFSETQ. The CDR3 protein is CASSLTAVAGDNTGELFF. The CDR3 DNA follows: TGCGCCAGCAGCTTAACGGCCGTAGCGGGAGACAACACCGGGGAGCTGTTTTTT.

This clone was counted once. The J gene is TRBJ2-5, the V gene TRBV18, with 12 bases fitting TRBD2. Germline loops: CDR1 KGHSH, CDR2 LQKENI. This CDR3 has 18 residues. Trimming took 3 bases from V and 5 from J; bases not matched to a gene: 13. DNA for the CDR3: TGTGCCAGCTCACCGGAGAGACTAGCGGGAGACAGCTGGGAGACCCAGTACTTC. Protein product: CASSPERLAGDSWETQYF.

The CDR3 loop is CASSLLQRSSSYNEQFF. In nucleotides, the CDR3 is TGCGCCAGCAGCTTGTTGCAGCGGAGTAGCTCCTACAATGAGCAGTTCTTC. The chain employs TRBV5-1 and TRBJ2-1; possibly TRBD2 for D (5 bases). Trimming cost V 1 base and J 0 bases, with 14 bases left between them. This CDR3 contains 17 residues. The V gene's germline CDR1 is SGHRS and CDR2 YFSETQ.

V usage is TRBV6-1 and J usage is TRBJ2-7; D perhaps matches TRBD2 (6 bases). Germline values: CDR1 MNHNS, CDR2 SASEGT. The V gene lost 1 base and the J gene lost 12 bases, with 22 bases spanning the gap. The CDR3 is 15 amino acids. CDR3 coding DNA: TGTGCCAGCAGTGAAGGCGGGCTAGCGACGGGAGATAGGTACTTC. Protein sequence: CASSEGGLATGDRYF.

The chain employs TRBV2 and TRBJ1-1, with a possible D match to TRBD1 (5 bases). The CDR3 consists of 14 residues. Germline loops: CDR1 SNHLY, CDR2 FYNNEI. V lost 6 bases, J lost 1 base, and 12 bases lay in between. The CDR3 DNA sequence: TGTGCCAGCAGAATGGGGGGTTCGAACACTGAAGCTTTCTTT. Protein sequence: CASRMGGSNTEAFF.

The chain couples TRBV2 to TRBJ2-1; D might be TRBD2 (5 bases). V was cut by 8 bases and J by 10 bases, with 21 bases left in between. CDR3 length: 14 residues. Germline V lookup: CDR1 SNHLY, CDR2 FYNNEI. Written as DNA, the CDR3 is TGTGCCAGCGACCTCCTGGTGGGAGTAAACGAGCAGTTCTTC. It encodes CASDLLVGVNEQFF.

V gene TRBV7-8 combines with J gene TRBJ2-7, with TRBD2 matching 7 bases. The V and J ends lost 2 bases and 4 bases, in that order; junction bases with no gene match: 5. The CDR3 totals 14 residues. From germline, CDR1 is SGHVS and CDR2 FQNEAQ. The CDR3 DNA follows: TGTGCCAGCAGCTTACAGCGGGATGGGTACGAGCAGTACTTC. Protein product: CASSLQRDGYEQYF.

The V call is TRBV11-2, the J call TRBJ1-4; D call uncertain. The germline V and J ends were trimmed by 2 bases and 7 bases, with 11 bases remaining between them. CDR1 and CDR2 from the germline V gene are SGHAT and FQNNGV. This CDR3 is 14 amino acids long. CDR3 amino acids: CASSLSYVGEKLFF. In DNA, the CDR3 is TGTGCCAGCAGCTTATCATATGTTGGTGAAAAACTGTTTTTT.

The chain uses TRBV9 and TRBJ2-1, with 13 nucleotides matching TRBD2. The CDR3 is made up of 17 amino acids. Germline assignment: CDR1 SGDLS and CDR2 YYNGEE. Germline trimming cut 4 bases from V and 7 bases from J; bases unmatched to any gene: 11. The CDR3 sequence is CASSYRPGTSGKNEQFF. The CDR3 DNA reads TGTGCCAGCAGCTACCGACCCGGGACTAGCGGGAAGAATGAGCAGTTCTTC.

V usage is TRBV25-1 and J usage is TRBJ2-7; tentatively, D is TRBD2 (6 bases). V shed 6 bases and J shed 3 bases, with 12 bases lying between them. Germline V gene lookup returns CDR1 MGHDK and CDR2 SYGVNS. CDR3 length: 13 residues. The CDR3 loop reads CASSAAGGYEQYF. CDR3 coding DNA: TGTGCCAGCAGCGCCGCCGGGGGCTACGAGCAGTACTTC.

V gene TRBV10-3 combines with J gene TRBJ2-5; D possibly corresponds to TRBD2 (6 bases). Trimming left V 8 bases short and J 1 base short, with 14 bases between. The CDR3 loop spans 14 amino acids. The germline V gene encodes CDR1 ENHRY and CDR2 SYGVKD. The CDR3 is CAIGGGTSQETQYF. Here the CDR3 DNA reads TGTGCCATCGGTGGAGGGACCAGCCAAGAGACCCAGTACTTC.

The V gene is TRBV4-1, the J gene TRBJ2-3; no definite D call. This CDR3 is 15 amino acids long. With 4 bases removed from V and 1 base from J, the gap between germline ends came to 12 bases. The germline V gene encodes CDR1 MGHRA and CDR2 YSYEKL. The CDR3 nucleotides read TGCGCCAGCAGCCGAGTAACGACTGGCACAGATACGCAGTATTTT. This encodes CASSRVTTGTDTQYF.

The chain combines TRBV2 with TRBJ2-2; 9 bases are shared with TRBD1. The junction had 8 bases not matched to a gene; V was cut back by 11 bases and J by 4 bases. Germline V gives CDR1 SNHLY, CDR2 FYNNEI. The CDR3 length is 14 residues. CDR3 region: CASGTGSGTGELFF. DNA of the CDR3: TGTGCCTCGGGGACAGGGAGCGGCACCGGGGAGCTGTTTTTT.

The genes are TRBV7-7 and TRBJ2-2, with TRBD1 identical over 8 bases. V gave up 1 base and J gave up 4 bases; unmatched junction bases: 5. Germline V gives CDR1 SSHAT, CDR2 FNYEAQ (reference sequence). CDR3 length equals 16 residues. Here the CDR3 reads CASSLVRTGSTGELFF. The CDR3 DNA is TGTGCCAGCAGCTTAGTTCGGACAGGGAGCACCGGGGAGCTGTTTTTT.

This clone was detected only once. The rearrangement uses TRBV2 and TRBJ1-2; D might be TRBD1 (5 bases). CDR1 SNHLY and CDR2 FYNNEI come from the germline V gene. CDR3 size: 15 residues. V dropped 6 bases and J dropped 8 bases, with 22 bases sitting between them. CDR3 coding DNA: TGTGCCAGCAGAAAGGATGTGGGCAGGGTAATCGGCTACACCTTC. Its translation: CASRKDVGRVIGYTF.

The gene calls are TRBV5-4 and TRBJ2-5, with D possibly being TRBD1 (6 bases). CDR3 size: 15 residues. CDR1 is SGHNT, CDR2 YYREEE, per germline (reference sequence). V was trimmed by 4 bases and J by 1 base, leaving 14 bases between them. The CDR3 DNA is TGTGCCAGCAGCCCGGGACAAGCAACCCAAGAGACCCAGTACTTC. Translation: CASSPGQATQETQYF.

The chain joins TRBV28 to TRBJ2-7, with 8 bases identical to TRBD1. Unmatched junction bases numbered 3, after V lost 6 bases and J lost 2 bases. Germline V CDR1 and CDR2: MDHEN, SYDVKM. The CDR3 extends over 13 amino acids. The CDR3 DNA is TGTGCCAGCAGGCGGACAGGGACCTACGAGCAGTACTTC. It translates to CASRRTGTYEQYF.

V gene TRBV9 combines with J gene TRBJ2-3, with D possibly matching TRBD2 (5 bases). Germline values: CDR1 SGDLS, CDR2 YYNGEE. Between the trimmed V and J ends, which lost 7 bases and 8 bases, there was a span of 14 bases. The CDR3 is made up of 12 amino acids. The CDR3 sequence is CASGVQGGTQYF. The DNA of the CDR3 is TGTGCCAGCGGAGTGCAAGGAGGTACGCAGTATTTT.

This clone has ten or more counts. The chain combines TRBV5-6 with TRBJ2-2, with 13 bases identical to TRBD2. This CDR3 is 16 amino acids long. Germline assignment: CDR1 SGHDT and CDR2 YYEEEE. V shed 4 bases, J shed 6 bases, and the junction held 6 bases outside the gene matches. The chain's CDR3 is CASSLLAGGPAGELFF. The CDR3 coding sequence is TGTGCCAGCAGCCTACTAGCGGGAGGGCCGGCCGGGGAGCTGTTTTTT.

This clone showed up many times. The chain couples TRBV6-5 to TRBJ1-5; D is uncertain. From germline, CDR1 is MNHEY and CDR2 SVGAGI. The V and J ends lost 10 bases and 1 base respectively, with 11 bases between them. The CDR3 totals 13 residues. CDR3 in DNA: TGTGCCACCCACGAAGGAAGCAATCAGCCCCAGCATTTT. This codes for CATHEGSNQPQHF.

The rearrangement links TRBV10-1 to TRBJ2-7, with 11 bases fitting TRBD2. The CDR3 has 13 amino acids. Unmatched junction bases numbered 2, after V lost 4 bases and J lost 6 bases. Germline V gene data show CDR1 as WNHNN and CDR2 as SYGVQD (reference sequence). The CDR3 DNA is TGCGCCAGCAGTGTAGCGGGAGGGCGCGAGCAGTACTTC. It specifies CASSVAGGREQYF.

To note about this clone: The same CDR3 arises from other DNA sequences in this sample as well. V is TRBV5-1 and J is TRBJ2-1; tentatively, D is TRBD1 (5 bases). The germline V gene encodes CDR1 SGHRS and CDR2 YFSETQ. Deletions cut 0 bases from V and 7 bases from J, with 11 bases between. This CDR3 comprises 14 residues. For the CDR3, the DNA is TGCGCCAGCAGCTTGGTGGCAGGGAATAATGAGCAGTTCTTC. Its translation: CASSLVAGNNEQFF.

V gene TRBV5-1 combines with J gene TRBJ1-1; no reliable D call. This CDR3 comprises 13 residues. CDR1 is SGHRS, CDR2 YFSETQ, per germline. V lost 0 bases, J lost 8 bases, and 11 bases lay in between. This CDR3 is CASSLELTLEAFF. CDR3 in DNA: TGCGCCAGCAGCTTGGAATTAACTCTCGAAGCTTTCTTT.